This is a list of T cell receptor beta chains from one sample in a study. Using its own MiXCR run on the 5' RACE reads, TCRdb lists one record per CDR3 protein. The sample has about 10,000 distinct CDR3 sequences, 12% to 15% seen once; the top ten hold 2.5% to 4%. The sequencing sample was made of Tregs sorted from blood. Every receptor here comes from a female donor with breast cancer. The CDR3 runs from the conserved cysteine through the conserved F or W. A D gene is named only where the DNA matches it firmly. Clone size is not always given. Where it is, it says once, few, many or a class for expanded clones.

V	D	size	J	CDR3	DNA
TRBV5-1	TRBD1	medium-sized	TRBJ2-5	CASSLQGMEETQYF	TGCGCCAGCAGCCTACAGGGGATGGAAGAGACCCAGTACTTC
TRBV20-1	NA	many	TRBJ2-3	CSARDSGVPTDTQYF	TGCAGTGCTAGAGATTCTGGGGTACCCACAGATACGCAGTATTTT
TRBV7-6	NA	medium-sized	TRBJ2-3	CASSLAKGSTQYF	TGTGCCAGCAGCTTAGCGAAGGGGAGTACGCAGTATTTT
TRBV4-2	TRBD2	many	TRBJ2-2	CASSQDAGTSVAGELFF	TGTGCCAGCAGCCAAGATGCAGGGACTAGCGTGGCCGGGGAGCTGTTTTTT
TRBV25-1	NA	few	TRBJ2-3	CATEIENTDTQYF	TGTGCCACTGAAATAGAAAACACAGATACGCAGTATTTT
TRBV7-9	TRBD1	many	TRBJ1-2	CASRLEGQGGYGYTF	TGTGCCAGCAGGCTAGAGGGACAGGGAGGGTATGGCTACACCTTC
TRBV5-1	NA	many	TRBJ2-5	CASSFTGTSETQYF	TGCGCCAGCAGCTTTACAGGGACTTCGGAGACCCAGTACTTC
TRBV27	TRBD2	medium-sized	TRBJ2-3	CASRPGLLTTDTQYF	TGTGCCAGCAGACCGGGACTACTAACCACAGATACGCAGTATTTT
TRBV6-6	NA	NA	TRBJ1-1	CASSYSARMNTEAFF	TGTGCCAGCAGTTACTCGGCCAGGATGAACACTGAAGCTTTCTTT
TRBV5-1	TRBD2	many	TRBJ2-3	CASALAGGTDTQYF	TGCGCCAGCGCCCTAGCGGGGGGCACAGATACGCAGTATTTT
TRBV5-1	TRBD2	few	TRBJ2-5	CASSLSPSGSLGTQYF	TGCGCCAGCAGCTTGTCTCCTAGCGGGAGTCTTGGGACCCAGTACTTC
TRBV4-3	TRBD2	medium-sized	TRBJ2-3	CASSQGGPREGPDTQYF	TGCGCCAGCAGCCAAGGGGGGCCCCGGGAGGGTCCAGATACGCAGTATTTT
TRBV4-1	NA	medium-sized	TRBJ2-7	CASSRDRRAYEQYF	TGCGCCAGCAGTCGAGACCGGAGGGCCTACGAGCAGTACTTC
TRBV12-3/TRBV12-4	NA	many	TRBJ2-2	CASSPWVAWGQTGELFF	TGTGCCAGCAGTCCCTGGGTAGCTTGGGGCCAAACCGGGGAGCTGTTTTTT
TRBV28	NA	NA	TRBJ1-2	CASIFGGDVYTF	TGTGCCAGCATTTTCGGGGGGGATGTCTACACCTTC
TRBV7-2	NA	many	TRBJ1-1	CASSSSVGHVAFF	TGTGCCAGCAGCTCATCGGTGGGGCATGTAGCTTTCTTT
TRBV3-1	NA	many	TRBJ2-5	CASSQGAQETQYF	TGTGCCAGCAGCCAGGGGGCTCAAGAGACCCAGTACTTC
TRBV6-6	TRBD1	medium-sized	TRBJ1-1	CASSLKPTGVTEAFF	TGTGCCAGCAGTTTAAAACCCACAGGGGTGACTGAAGCTTTCTTT
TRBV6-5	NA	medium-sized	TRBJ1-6	CASSYSPYNSPLHF	TGTGCCAGCAGTTACTCGCCCTATAATTCACCCCTCCACTTT
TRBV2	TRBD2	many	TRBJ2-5	CASSELAGGQETQYF	TGTGCCAGCAGTGAACTAGCGGGAGGCCAAGAGACCCAGTACTTC
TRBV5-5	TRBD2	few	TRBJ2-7	CASSPRASGSIYEQYF	TGTGCCAGCAGCCCCCGGGCTAGCGGGAGTATCTACGAGCAGTACTTC
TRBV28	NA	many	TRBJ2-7	CASSLGAVTYEQYF	TGTGCCAGCAGTTTGGGGGCAGTTACCTACGAGCAGTACTTC